A selection of T cell receptor beta chains follows, all from one sample in a study of T cells expressing NK-cell markers. Reprocessing the 5' RACE reads, TCRdb reports a single entry for every CDR3 protein and omits DNA. Its clone listing holds 300,000 or so distinct CDR3 sequences. Material for sequencing was blood T cells: a sorted CD56 or NKG2C T cell subset, CD4+ or CD8+ T cells, or bulk PBMC T cells (not recorded which). The origin of the receptors is a woman aged 18 to 75 in good health. The CDR3 runs from the conserved cysteine through the conserved F or W.

J gene: TRBJ2-5
V gene: TRBV28
CDR3 protein: CASSPAGGLETQYF

J gene: TRBJ2-7
V gene: TRBV20-1
CDR3 protein: CSAGGTVGSYEQYF

J gene: TRBJ1-1
V gene: TRBV4-1
CDR3 protein: CASSQDRDDTEAFF

J gene: TRBJ1-1
V gene: TRBV23-1
CDR3 protein: CASSQSDHRPTDTEAFF

J gene: TRBJ1-5
V gene: TRBV20-1
CDR3 protein: CSARGDLMGQPQHF

J gene: TRBJ1-1
V gene: TRBV29-1
CDR3 protein: CSVKGTLGTEAFF

J gene: TRBJ2-3
V gene: TRBV28
CDR3 protein: CASTRQGLSTDTQYF

J gene: TRBJ2-7
V gene: TRBV6-1
CDR3 protein: CASSETLSRQAYEQYF

J gene: TRBJ2-2
V gene: TRBV5-1
CDR3 protein: CASSSFAGDTGELFF

J gene: TRBJ1-3
V gene: TRBV6-1
CDR3 protein: CASRTTAHISGNTIYF

J gene: TRBJ2-3
V gene: TRBV20-1
CDR3 protein: CSALLQGGSTDTQYF

J gene: TRBJ1-1
V gene: TRBV4-3
CDR3 protein: CASSQQERGHTEAFF

J gene: TRBJ2-3
V gene: TRBV14
CDR3 protein: CASSPHTERAGVPLTDTQYF

J gene: TRBJ2-1
V gene: TRBV4-3
CDR3 protein: CASRPGVGGPYNEQFF

J gene: TRBJ2-1
V gene: TRBV3-1
CDR3 protein: CASSQSWRATYNEQFF

J gene: TRBJ2-3
V gene: TRBV7-9
CDR3 protein: CASRFAGGDTQYF

J gene: TRBJ2-3
V gene: TRBV12-3/TRBV12-4
CDR3 protein: CASSLGVLAGGRTQYF

J gene: TRBJ2-2
V gene: TRBV7-2
CDR3 protein: CASSHGLAGNTGELFF

J gene: TRBJ1-1
V gene: TRBV12-3/TRBV12-4
CDR3 protein: CASSPAIRGNTEAFF

J gene: TRBJ2-7
V gene: TRBV3-1
CDR3 protein: CASSRTYSYEQYF

J gene: TRBJ2-1
V gene: TRBV20-1
CDR3 protein: CSAGGTAGAPNEQFF

J gene: TRBJ1-5
V gene: TRBV5-1
CDR3 protein: CASSLDTTNQPQHF

J gene: TRBJ2-5
V gene: TRBV24-1
CDR3 protein: CATSDFGGGSGDQETQYF

J gene: TRBJ2-6
V gene: TRBV12-3/TRBV12-4
CDR3 protein: CASSHRISGANVLTF

J gene: TRBJ2-7
V gene: TRBV12-3/TRBV12-4
CDR3 protein: CASSSRDSFESGVYEQYF